The source of this TCR beta chain is a study of shared clonotypes between healthy human individuals. Study-wide context: Plates per donor: three CD4 naive, three CD4 memory, two CD8 naive, one CD8 memory. Findings and limits, study-wide: Inspection by rarefaction showed sorted-subset sequencing to be incomplete despite large depth. As a rule, naive subsets had a larger estimated richness than memory subsets.

This clone was found a few times. The target antigen is unknown. Per the authors' pipeline: Filtering of immunoSEQ junctional sequences could not match full-length read filtering. Libraries were prepared by immunoSEQ multiplex PCR; TCRdb keeps only in-frame clonotypes and omits some of them. V and J calls and clone size are copied from that table; D and trimming were computed from the DNA. The table lists under 1,100,000 clones, about 70% of them singletons. CDR1 and CDR2 (germline): GTSNPN, SVGIG (reference sequence). The CDR3 spans 14 residues. Unmatched junction bases numbered 10, after V lost 6 bases and J lost 4 bases.

The sequence was collected from a man between 18 and 29 years old in good health. The sample taken for sequencing was memory CD4+ T cells sorted from blood. The subset: CD45RA-negative fraction. The chain links TRBV30 to TRBJ1-2, with 8 bases identical to TRBD1. This CDR3 reads CACIPTGASYGYTF. Here the CDR3 DNA reads TGTGCCTGCATACCGACAGGGGCCAGCTATGGCTACACCTTC.